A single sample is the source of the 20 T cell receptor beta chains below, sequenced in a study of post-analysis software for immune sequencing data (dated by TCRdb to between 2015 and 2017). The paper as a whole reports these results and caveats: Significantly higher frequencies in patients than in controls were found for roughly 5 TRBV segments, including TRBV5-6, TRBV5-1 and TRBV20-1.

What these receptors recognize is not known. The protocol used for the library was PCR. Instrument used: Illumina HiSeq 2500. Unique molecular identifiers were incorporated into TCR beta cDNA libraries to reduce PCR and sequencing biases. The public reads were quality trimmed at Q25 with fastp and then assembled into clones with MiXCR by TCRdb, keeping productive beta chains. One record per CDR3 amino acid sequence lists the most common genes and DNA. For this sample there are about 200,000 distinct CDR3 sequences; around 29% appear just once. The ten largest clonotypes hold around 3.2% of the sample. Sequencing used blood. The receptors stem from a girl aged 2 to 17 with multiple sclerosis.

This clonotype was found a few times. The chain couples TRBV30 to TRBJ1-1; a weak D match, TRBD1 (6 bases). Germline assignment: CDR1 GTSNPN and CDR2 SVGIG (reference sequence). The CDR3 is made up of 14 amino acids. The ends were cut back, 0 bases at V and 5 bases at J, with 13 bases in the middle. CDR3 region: CAWSVRGGRTEAFF. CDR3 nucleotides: TGTGCCTGGAGTGTACGAGGGGGGAGGACTGAAGCTTTCTTT.

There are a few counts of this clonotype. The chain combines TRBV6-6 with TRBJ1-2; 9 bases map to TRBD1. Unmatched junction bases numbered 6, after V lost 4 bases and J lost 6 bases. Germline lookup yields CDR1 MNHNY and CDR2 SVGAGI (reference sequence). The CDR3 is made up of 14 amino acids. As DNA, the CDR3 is TGTGCCAGCAGTTTCTCCAGGACAGGGGATGGCTACACCTTC. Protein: CASSFSRTGDGYTF.

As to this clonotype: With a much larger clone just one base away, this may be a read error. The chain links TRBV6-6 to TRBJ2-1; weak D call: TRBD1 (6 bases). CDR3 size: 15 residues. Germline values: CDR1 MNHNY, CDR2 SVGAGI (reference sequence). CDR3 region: CGSSSWGPPDNEQFF. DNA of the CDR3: TGTGGCAGCAGTTCTTGGGGGCCACCCGACAATGAGCAGTTCTTC.

In DNA form, the CDR3 reads TGTGCCAGCAGTTTACCAGGGGGCGGCACTGAAGCTTTCTTT. It specifies CASSLPGGGTEAFF. The rearrangement joins TRBV28 to TRBJ1-1; 8 bases agree with TRBD1. The V gene end was trimmed by 2 bases and the J gene end by 4 bases; junction bases not matched to a gene: 3. Per the germline V gene, CDR1 is MDHEN and CDR2 is SYDVKM. The CDR3 is 14 residues long.

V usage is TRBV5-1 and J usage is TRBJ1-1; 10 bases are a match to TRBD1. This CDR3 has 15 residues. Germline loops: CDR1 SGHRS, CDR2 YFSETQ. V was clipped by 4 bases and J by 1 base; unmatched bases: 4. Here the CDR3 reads CASSRTGGTNTEAFF. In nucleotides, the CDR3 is TGCGCCAGCAGCAGGACAGGGGGAACGAACACTGAAGCTTTCTTT.

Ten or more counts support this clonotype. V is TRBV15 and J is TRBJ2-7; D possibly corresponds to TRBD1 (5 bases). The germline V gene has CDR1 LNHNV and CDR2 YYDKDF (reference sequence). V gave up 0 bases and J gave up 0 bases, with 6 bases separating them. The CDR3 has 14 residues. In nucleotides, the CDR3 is TGTGCCACCAGCAGAGAAGGGGTCTCCTACGAGCAGTACTTC. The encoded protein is CATSREGVSYEQYF.

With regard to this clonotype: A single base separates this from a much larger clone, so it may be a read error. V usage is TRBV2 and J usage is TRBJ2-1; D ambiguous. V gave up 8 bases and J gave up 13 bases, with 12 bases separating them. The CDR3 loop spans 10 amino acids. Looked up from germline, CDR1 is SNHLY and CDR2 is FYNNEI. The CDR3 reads CASLGETQFF. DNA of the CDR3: TGTGCCAGCCTTGGAGAGACCCAGTTCTTC. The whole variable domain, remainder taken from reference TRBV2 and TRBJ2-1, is EPEVTQTPSHQVTQMGQEVILRCVPISNHLYFYWYRQILGQKVEFLVSFYNNEISEKSEIFDDQFSVERPDGSNFTLKIRSTKLEDSAMYFCASLGETQFFGPGTRLTVL.

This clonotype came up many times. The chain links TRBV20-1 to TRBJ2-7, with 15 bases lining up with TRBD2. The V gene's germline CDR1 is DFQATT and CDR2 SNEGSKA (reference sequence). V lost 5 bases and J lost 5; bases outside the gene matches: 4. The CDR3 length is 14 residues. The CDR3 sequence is CSARTSGGVHEQYF. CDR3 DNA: TGCAGTGCTCGGACTAGCGGGGGGGTCCACGAGCAGTACTTC.

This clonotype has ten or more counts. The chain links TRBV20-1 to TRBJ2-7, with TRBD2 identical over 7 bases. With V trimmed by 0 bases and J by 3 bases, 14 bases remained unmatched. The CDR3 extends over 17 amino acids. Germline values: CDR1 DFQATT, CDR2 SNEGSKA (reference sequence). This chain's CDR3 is CSARDNSREGPHYEQYF. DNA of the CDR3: TGCAGTGCTAGAGATAATTCCAGGGAGGGCCCCCACTACGAGCAGTACTTC.

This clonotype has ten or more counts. CDR3 amino acids: CASRLAYEQFF. The DNA for the CDR3 is TGTGCCAGCAGACTAGCGTATGAGCAGTTCTTC. The J gene is TRBJ2-1, the V gene TRBV28; 7 bases fit TRBD2. Trimming removed 6 bases from V and 8 bases from J; junction bases left unmatched: 1. CDR1 and CDR2 (germline): MDHEN, SYDVKM. The CDR3 sequence is 11 residues long.

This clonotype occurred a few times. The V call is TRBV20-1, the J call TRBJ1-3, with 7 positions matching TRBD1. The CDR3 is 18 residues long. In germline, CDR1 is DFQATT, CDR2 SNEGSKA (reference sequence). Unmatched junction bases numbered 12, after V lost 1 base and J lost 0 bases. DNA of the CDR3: TGCAGTGCTAGAGGATTACCAGGGGGAGTAAGCTCTGGAAACACCATATATTTT. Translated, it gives CSARGLPGGVSSGNTIYF.

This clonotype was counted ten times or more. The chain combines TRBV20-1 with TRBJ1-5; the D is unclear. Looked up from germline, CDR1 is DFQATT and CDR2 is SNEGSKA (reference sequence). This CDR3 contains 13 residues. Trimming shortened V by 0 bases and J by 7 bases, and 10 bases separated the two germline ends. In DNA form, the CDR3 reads TGCAGTGCTAGAGACATCAGCGGGCAGCCCCAGCATTTT. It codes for CSARDISGQPQHF.

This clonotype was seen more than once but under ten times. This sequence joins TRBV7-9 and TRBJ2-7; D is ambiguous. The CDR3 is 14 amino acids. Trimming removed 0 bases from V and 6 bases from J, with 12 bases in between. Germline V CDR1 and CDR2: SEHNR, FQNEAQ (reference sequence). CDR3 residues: CASSLAHPAGEQYF. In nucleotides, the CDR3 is TGTGCCAGCAGCTTAGCCCACCCGGCCGGCGAGCAGTACTTC.

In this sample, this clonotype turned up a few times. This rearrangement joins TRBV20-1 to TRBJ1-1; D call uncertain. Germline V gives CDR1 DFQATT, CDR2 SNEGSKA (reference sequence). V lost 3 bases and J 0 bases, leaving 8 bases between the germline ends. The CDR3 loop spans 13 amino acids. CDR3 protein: CSASSHLNTEAFF. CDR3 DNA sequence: TGCAGTGCTAGTTCACATCTGAACACTGAAGCTTTCTTT.

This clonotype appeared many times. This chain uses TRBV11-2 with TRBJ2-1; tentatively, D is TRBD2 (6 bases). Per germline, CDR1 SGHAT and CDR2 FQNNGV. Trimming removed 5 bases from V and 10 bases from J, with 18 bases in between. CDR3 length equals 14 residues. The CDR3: CASSPRVNAGEQFF. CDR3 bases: TGTGCCAGCAGCCCCCGAGTAAATGCGGGAGAGCAGTTCTTC.

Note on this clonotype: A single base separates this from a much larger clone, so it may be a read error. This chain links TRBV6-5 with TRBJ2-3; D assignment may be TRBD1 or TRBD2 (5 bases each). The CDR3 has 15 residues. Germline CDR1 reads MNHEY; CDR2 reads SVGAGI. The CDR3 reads CAGSYRGRAADTQYF. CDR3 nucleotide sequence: TGTGCCGGCAGTTACCGGGGCAGGGCGGCAGATACGCAGTATTTT.

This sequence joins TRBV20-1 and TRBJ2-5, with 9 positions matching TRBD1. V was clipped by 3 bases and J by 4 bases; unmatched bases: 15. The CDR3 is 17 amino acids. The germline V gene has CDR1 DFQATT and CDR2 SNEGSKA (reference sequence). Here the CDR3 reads CSASGTGQGRLRETQYF. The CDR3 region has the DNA TGCAGTGCTAGCGGTACCGGACAGGGGCGACTCCGAGAGACCCAGTACTTC.

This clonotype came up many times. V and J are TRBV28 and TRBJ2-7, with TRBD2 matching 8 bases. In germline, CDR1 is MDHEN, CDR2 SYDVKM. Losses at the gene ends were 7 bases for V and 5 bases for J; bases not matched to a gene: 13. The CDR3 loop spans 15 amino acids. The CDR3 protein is CASNLPGGPINEQYF. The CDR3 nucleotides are TGTGCCAGCAACCTGCCGGGAGGGCCTATTAACGAGCAGTACTTC.

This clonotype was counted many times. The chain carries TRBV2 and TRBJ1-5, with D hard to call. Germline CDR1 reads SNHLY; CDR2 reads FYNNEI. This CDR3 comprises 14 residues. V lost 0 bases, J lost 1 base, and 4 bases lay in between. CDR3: CASSEATSNQPQHF. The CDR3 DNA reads TGTGCCAGCAGTGAAGCCACAAGCAATCAGCCCCAGCATTTT.

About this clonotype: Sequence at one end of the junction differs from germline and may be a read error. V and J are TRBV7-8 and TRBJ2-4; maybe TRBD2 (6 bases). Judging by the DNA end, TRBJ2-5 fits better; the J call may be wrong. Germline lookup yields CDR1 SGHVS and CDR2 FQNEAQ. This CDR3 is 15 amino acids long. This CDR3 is CASGLEGHLRETQYF. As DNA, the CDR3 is TGTGCCAGCGGCTTGGAGGGGCACCTCCGCGAGACCCAGTACTTC.